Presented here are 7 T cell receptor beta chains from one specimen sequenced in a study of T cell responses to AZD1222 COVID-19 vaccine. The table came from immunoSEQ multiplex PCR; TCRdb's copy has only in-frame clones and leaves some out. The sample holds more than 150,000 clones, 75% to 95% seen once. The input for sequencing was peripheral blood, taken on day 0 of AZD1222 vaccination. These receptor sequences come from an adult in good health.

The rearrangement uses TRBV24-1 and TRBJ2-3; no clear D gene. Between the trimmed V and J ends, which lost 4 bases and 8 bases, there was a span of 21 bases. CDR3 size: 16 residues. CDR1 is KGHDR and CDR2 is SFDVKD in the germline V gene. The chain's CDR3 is CATSESDAHGPFTQYF. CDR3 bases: TGTGCCACCAGTGAGTCCGATGCTCATGGACCGTTTACGCAGTATTTT.

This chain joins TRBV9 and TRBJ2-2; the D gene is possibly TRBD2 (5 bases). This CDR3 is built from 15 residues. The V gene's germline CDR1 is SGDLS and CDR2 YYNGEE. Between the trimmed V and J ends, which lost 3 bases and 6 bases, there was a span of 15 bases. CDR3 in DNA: TGTGCCAGCAGCGGATCGGGATCTAGGGCCGGGGAGCTGTTTTTT. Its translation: CASSGSGSRAGELFF.

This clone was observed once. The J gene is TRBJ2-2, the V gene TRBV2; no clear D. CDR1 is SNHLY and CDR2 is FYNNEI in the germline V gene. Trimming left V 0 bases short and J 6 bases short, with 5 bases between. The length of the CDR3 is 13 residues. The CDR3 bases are TGTGCCAGCAGTGAAGCCGTGGCCGGGGAGCTGTTTTTT. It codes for CASSEAVAGELFF. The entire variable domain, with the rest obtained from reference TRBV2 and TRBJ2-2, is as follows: EPEVTQTPSHQVTQMGQEVILRCVPISNHLYFYWYRQILGQKVEFLVSFYNNEISEKSEIFDDQFSVERPDGSNFTLKIRSTKLEDSAMYFCASSEAVAGELFFGEGSRLTVL.

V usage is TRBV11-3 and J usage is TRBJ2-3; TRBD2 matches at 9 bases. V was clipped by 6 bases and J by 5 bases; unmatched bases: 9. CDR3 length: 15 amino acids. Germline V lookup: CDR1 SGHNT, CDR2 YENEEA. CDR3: CASSPSGTVGDTQYF. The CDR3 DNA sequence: TGTGCCAGCAGTCCTAGCGGGACGGTGGGAGATACGCAGTATTTT.

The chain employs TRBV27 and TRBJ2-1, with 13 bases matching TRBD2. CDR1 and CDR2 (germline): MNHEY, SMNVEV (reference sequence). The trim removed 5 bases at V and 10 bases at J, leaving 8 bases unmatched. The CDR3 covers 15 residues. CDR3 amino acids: CASSTGTSGIEEQFF. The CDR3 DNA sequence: TGTGCCAGCAGTACCGGGACTAGCGGGATTGAGGAGCAGTTCTTC.

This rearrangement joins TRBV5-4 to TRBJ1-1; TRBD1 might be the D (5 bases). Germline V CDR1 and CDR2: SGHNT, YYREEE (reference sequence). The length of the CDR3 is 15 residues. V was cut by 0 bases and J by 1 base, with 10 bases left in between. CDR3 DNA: TGTGCCAGCAGCTTGGCGGGACGGACGAACACTGAAGCTTTCTTT. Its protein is CASSLAGRTNTEAFF.

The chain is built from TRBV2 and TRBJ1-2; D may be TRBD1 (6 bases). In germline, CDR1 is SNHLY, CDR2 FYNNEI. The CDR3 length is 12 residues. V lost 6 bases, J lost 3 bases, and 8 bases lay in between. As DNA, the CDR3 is TGTGCCAGCAGGGGGGCCGACTATGGCTACACCTTC. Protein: CASRGADYGYTF.